The sample holds a few counts of the clone carrying this TCR beta chain. The source of the sample is a study of blood T cell repertoires in COVID-19. Study-level information: Both acute and convalescent COVID-19 samples were obtained from the United States, Italy and Spain. In each case, the material was cDNA or gDNA derived from T cells, B-cell-depleted T cells, or PBMCs.

In the source study's methods: The authors estimated nucleated cell counts from reference gene primer amplification. The assay was immunoSEQ multiplex PCR, and TCRdb's table has in-frame clones only and misses some. V and J calls and clone size are copied from that table; D and trimming were computed from the DNA. The data contain about 170,000 clones, about four fifths of them singletons. The clonotype originates from a woman older than 75 with acute or convalescent COVID-19. Source material: peripheral blood.

CDR3 loop: CASSQQGFEQYF. The DNA for the CDR3 is TGTGCCAGCTCACAGCAGGGGTTCGAGCAGTACTTC. The J gene is TRBJ2-7, the V gene TRBV18; D is perhaps TRBD1 (6 bases). In germline, CDR1 is KGHSH, CDR2 LQKENI. V shed 4 bases and J shed 6 bases, with 10 bases lying between them. The CDR3 is 12 residues long.